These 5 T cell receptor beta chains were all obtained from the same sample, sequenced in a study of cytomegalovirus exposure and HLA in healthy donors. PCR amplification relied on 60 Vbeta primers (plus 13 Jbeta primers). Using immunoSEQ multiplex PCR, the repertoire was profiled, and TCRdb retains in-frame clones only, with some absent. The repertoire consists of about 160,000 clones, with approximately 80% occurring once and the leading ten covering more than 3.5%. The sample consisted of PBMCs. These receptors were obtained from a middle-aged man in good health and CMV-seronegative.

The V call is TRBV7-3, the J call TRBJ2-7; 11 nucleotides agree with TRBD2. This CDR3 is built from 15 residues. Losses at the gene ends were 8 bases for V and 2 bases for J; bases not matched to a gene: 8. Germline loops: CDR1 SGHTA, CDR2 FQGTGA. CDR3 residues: CASGVAGGLPYEQYF. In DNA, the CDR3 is TGTGCCAGCGGAGTAGCGGGGGGGCTACCCTACGAGCAGTACTTC.

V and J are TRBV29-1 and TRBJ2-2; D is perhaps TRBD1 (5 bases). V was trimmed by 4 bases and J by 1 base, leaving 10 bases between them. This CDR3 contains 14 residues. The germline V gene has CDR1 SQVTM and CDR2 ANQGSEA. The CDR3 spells CSVASDKNTGELFF. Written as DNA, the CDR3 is TGCAGCGTTGCTTCGGACAAGAACACCGGGGAGCTGTTTTTT.

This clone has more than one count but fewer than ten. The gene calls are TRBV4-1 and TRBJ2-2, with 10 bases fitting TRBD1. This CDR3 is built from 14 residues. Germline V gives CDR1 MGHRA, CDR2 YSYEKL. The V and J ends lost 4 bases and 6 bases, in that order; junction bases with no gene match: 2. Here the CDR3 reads CASSPGTGAGELFF. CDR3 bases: TGCGCCAGCAGCCCAGGGACAGGGGCCGGGGAGCTGTTTTTT.

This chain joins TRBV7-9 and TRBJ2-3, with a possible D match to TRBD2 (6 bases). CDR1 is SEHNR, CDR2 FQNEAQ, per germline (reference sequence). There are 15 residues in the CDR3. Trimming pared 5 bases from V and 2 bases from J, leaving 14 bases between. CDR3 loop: CASSRIAAPTDTQYF. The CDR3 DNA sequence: TGTGCCAGCAGCCGGATAGCGGCCCCCACAGATACGCAGTATTTT.

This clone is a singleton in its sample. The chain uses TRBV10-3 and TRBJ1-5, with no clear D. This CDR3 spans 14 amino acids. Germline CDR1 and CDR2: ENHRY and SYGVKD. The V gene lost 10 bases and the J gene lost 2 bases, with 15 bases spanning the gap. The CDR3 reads CATGRDDGNQPQHF. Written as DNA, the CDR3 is TGTGCCACCGGGCGGGATGATGGCAATCAGCCCCAGCATTTT.